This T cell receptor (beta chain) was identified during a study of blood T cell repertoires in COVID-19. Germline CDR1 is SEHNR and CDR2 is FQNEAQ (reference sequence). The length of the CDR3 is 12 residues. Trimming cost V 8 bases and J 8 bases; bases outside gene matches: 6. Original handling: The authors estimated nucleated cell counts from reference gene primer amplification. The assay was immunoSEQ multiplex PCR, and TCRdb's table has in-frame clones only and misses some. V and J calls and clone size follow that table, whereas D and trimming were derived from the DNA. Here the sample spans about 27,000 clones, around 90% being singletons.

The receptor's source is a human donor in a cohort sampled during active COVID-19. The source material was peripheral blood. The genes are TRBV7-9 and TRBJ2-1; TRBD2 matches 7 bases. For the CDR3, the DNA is TGTGCCAGCCGGGGGGTAGAGGATGAGCAGTTCTTC. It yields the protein CASRGVEDEQFF.